What follows are 10 T cell receptor beta chains derived from one specimen sequenced in a study of T cell changes during pregnancy in multiple sclerosis. Some clones are missing from TCRdb's copy, which holds only in-frame ones; the method was immunoSEQ multiplex PCR. The sample holds just under 50,000 clones; approximately 91% are singletons and the top ten take 10%. Material: CD8+ T cells from peripheral blood mononuclear cells, obtained after pregnancy. The receptors were gathered from a female donor with multiple sclerosis, enrolled in a pregnancy study.

This clone has a single count. The rearrangement links TRBV12-2 to TRBJ1-1; no check of the table's D call, TRBD1, against the DNA was made. TRBV12-2 is reported as a pseudogene. The CDR3 has 17 residues. The CDR3 loop is CASRRRQGGVSDAEAFF. CDR3 bases: TGTGCAAGTCGGCGTAGACAGGGGGGGGTTTCGGACGCTGAAGCTTTCTTT.

The J gene is TRBJ2-2, the V gene TRBV13; tentative D call: TRBD2 (6 bases). Trimming left V 3 bases short and J 4 bases short, with 15 bases between. The CDR3 spans 16 residues. Germline-derived CDR1 and CDR2 are PRHDT and FYEKMQ (reference sequence). The chain's CDR3 is CASSFPSGVGTGELFF. CDR3 DNA: TGTGCCAGCAGCTTCCCATCGGGGGTGGGCACCGGGGAGCTGTTTTTT.

This chain links TRBV6-4 with TRBJ2-3, with 12 nucleotides matching TRBD2. CDR3 length equals 15 residues. Germline V gene sequence: CDR1 MRHNA, CDR2 SNTAGT. The junction had 3 bases not matched to a gene; V was cut back by 5 bases and J by 3 bases. The CDR3 DNA reads TGTGCCAGCAGTTCCACTAGCGGGGGGACAGATACGCAGTATTTT. It is translated as CASSSTSGGTDTQYF.

This clone appeared a single time. This chain connects TRBV30 to TRBJ1-2; D possibly corresponds to TRBD1 (5 bases). V was clipped by 4 bases and J by 4 bases, with 10 bases between them. The CDR3 consists of 12 residues. CDR1 is GTSNPN and CDR2 is SVGIG in the germline V gene (reference sequence). CDR3 nucleotide sequence: TGTGCCTGGACGGGGGAGTCCTATGGCTACACCTTC. As protein: CAWTGESYGYTF.

The V gene is TRBV11-2, the J gene TRBJ1-2; D unresolved. CDR1 is SGHAT and CDR2 is FQNNGV in the germline V gene. The V end lost 4 bases, the J end lost 2 bases, and 11 bases lay between the germline ends. The CDR3 runs 14 residues. The DNA for the CDR3 is TGTGCCAGCAGCTCGTATACAGAGAACTATGGCTACACCTTC. Its protein product is CASSSYTENYGYTF.

V is TRBV4-1 and J is TRBJ2-1; D unclear. CDR1 is MGHRA and CDR2 is YSYEKL in the germline V gene. The CDR3 totals 14 residues. With 0 bases removed from V and 8 bases from J, the gap between germline ends came to 11 bases. The CDR3 region is CASSQESMNYEQFF. CDR3 nucleotides: TGCGCCAGCAGCCAAGAGTCTATGAACTATGAGCAGTTCTTC.

The rearrangement joins TRBV11-2 to TRBJ2-3; no clear D gene. The germline V gene has CDR1 SGHAT and CDR2 FQNNGV. V lost 5 bases and J lost 3, with 18 bases in between. The CDR3 runs to 16 residues. The CDR3 nucleotides are TGTGCCAGCAGCGCGATTTTCACGGCGGTAACAGATACGCAGTATTTT. Translation: CASSAIFTAVTDTQYF.

V and J are TRBV7-9 and TRBJ2-3; 14 bases agree with TRBD2. From germline, CDR1 is SEHNR and CDR2 FQNEAQ (reference sequence). This CDR3 contains 17 residues. V lost 1 base and J lost 0; bases outside the gene matches: 0. CDR3 sequence (DNA): TGTGCCAGCAGCTTAGGACTAGCGGGGGGGAGCACAGATACGCAGTATTTT. It specifies CASSLGLAGGSTDTQYF.

This clone has a single count. This chain links TRBV5-4 with TRBJ1-2; 9 bases agree with TRBD1. This CDR3 has 14 residues. V lost 4 bases, J lost 8 bases, and 9 bases stayed unmatched. Per the germline V gene, CDR1 is SGHNT and CDR2 is YYREEE (reference sequence). In nucleotides, the CDR3 is TGTGCCAGCAGCGCCGGGACAGGGTCGTGGGGCTACACCTTC. It yields the protein CASSAGTGSWGYTF.

This sequence joins TRBV2 and TRBJ1-2, with D perhaps TRBD1 (5 bases). The CDR3 consists of 18 residues. CDR1 SNHLY and CDR2 FYNNEI come from the germline V gene. Trimming cost V 10 bases and J 1 base, with 28 bases left between them. CDR3 amino acids: CATQAAGQGLGGNYGYTF. The CDR3 nucleotides are TGTGCCACCCAGGCGGCGGGGCAAGGCCTCGGGGGTAACTATGGCTACACCTTC.